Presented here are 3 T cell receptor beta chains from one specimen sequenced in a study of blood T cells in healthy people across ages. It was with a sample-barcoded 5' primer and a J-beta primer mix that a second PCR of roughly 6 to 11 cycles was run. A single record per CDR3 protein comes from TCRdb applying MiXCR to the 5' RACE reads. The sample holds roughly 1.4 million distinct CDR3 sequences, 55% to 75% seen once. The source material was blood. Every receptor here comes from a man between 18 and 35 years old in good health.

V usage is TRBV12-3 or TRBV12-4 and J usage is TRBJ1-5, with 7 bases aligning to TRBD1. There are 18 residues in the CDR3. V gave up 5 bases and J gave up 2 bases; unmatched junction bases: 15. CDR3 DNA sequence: TGTGCCAGCAGTCCGACAGGGTGGGGGGGTCTAGGCAATCAGCCCCAGCATTTT. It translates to CASSPTGWGGLGNQPQHF.

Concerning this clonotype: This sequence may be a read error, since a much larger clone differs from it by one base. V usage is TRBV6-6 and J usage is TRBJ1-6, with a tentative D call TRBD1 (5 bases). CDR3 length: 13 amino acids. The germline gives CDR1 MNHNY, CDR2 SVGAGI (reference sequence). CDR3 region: CASSTTVFSPPHF. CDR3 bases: TGTGCCAGCAGTACGACAGTTTTCTCTCCCCCCCACTTT.

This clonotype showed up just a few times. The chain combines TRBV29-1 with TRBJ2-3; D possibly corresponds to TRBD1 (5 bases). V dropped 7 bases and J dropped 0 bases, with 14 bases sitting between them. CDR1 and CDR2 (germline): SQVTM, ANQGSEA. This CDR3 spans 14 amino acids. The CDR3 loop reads CSGEDTSSTDTQYF. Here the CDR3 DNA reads TGCAGCGGCGAGGACACCTCTAGCACAGATACGCAGTATTTT.